This TCR beta chain was found in a study of blood T cell repertoires in COVID-19. Only in-frame clones appear in the TCRdb table, and some are missing; sequencing was by immunoSEQ multiplex PCR. The table includes some 130,000 clones, about 89% detected once. Input material: peripheral blood. The sequence came from a man between 60 and 75 years old with COVID-19, enrolled during active disease.

Here the CDR3 DNA reads TGTGCCAGCAGCCAAAGCCGGGGACTAGCGGGGGCCTACGAGCAGTACTTC. It codes for CASSQSRGLAGAYEQYF. The rearrangement uses TRBV7-2 and TRBJ2-7; 14 nucleotides agree with TRBD2. V was clipped by 5 bases and J by 2 bases; unmatched bases: 8. Germline V gene sequence: CDR1 SGHTA, CDR2 FQGNSA. This CDR3 is built from 17 residues. Full variable domain (remainder filled in from reference TRBV7-2 and TRBJ2-7): GAGVSQSPSNKVTEKGKDVELRCDPISGHTALYWYRQSLGQGLEFLIYFQGNSAPDKSGLPSDRFSAERTGGSVSTLTIQRTQQEDSAVYLCASSQSRGLAGAYEQYFGPGTRLTVT.